The source of this T cell receptor beta chain is a study of T cell changes during pregnancy in multiple sclerosis. Method: immunoSEQ multiplex PCR; TCRdb's copy keeps in-frame clones and lacks some. Of some 93,000 clones listed, 85% to 95% are singletons. The sequence came from a female donor with multiple sclerosis, enrolled in a pregnancy study. Source: peripheral blood, taken after pregnancy.

In DNA, the CDR3 is TGTGCCAGTCTTGGGAGGGCGAACACCGGGGAGCTGTTTTTT. Translated: CASLGRANTGELFF. The chain recombines TRBV19 with TRBJ2-2, with 7 nucleotides matching TRBD2. The germline V gene encodes CDR1 LNHDA and CDR2 SQIVND (reference sequence). This CDR3 spans 14 amino acids. V was pared by 8 bases and J by 0 bases, with 3 bases of the junction left unmatched.